A single sample gave rise to the 23 T cell receptor beta chains below, sequenced in a study of monozygotic twins with inflammatory bowel disease. TCRdb reprocessed the 5' RACE reads; each CDR3 protein has one entry and no DNA is given. This sample's clone table lists roughly 140,000 distinct CDR3 sequences. Sequencing input: blood. All receptors derive from a human donor with ulcerative colitis or Crohn's disease, or a healthy co-twin of an affected twin (not recorded which).

This chain joins TRBV27 and TRBJ1-2; TCRdb's D call of TRBD1 is untestable without DNA. CDR3 size: 15 residues. CDR1 and CDR2 from the germline V gene are MNHEY and SMNVEV (reference sequence). CDR3 residues: CASSLGDRGIYGYTF.

The chain uses TRBV5-4 and TRBJ2-3. There are 13 residues in the CDR3. Germline CDR1 and CDR2: SGHNT and YYREEE (reference sequence). The CDR3 is CASSGASTDTQYF. Variable domain in full (rest from reference TRBV5-4 and TRBJ2-3): ETGVTQSPTHLIKTRGQQVTLRCSSQSGHNTVSWYQQALGQGPQFIFQYYREEENGRGNFPPRFSGLQFPNYSSELNVNALELDDSALYLCASSGASTDTQYFGPGTRLTVL.

The rearrangement joins TRBV20-1 to TRBJ2-4. CDR3 length equals 16 residues. Germline V lookup: CDR1 DFQATT, CDR2 SNEGSKA (reference sequence). The chain's CDR3 is CSARDLWGVAKNIQYF.

The chain has TRBV7-2 and TRBJ2-5; TCRdb's D gene call, TRBD1, goes unchecked for lack of DNA. Germline assignment: CDR1 SGHTA and CDR2 FQGNSA. CDR3 size: 18 residues. CDR3: CASSLAWTGTGEQETQYF.

The chain combines TRBV7-9 with TRBJ2-3; TCRdb selects TRBD1, and the lack of DNA leaves this call unchecked. Germline V lookup: CDR1 SEHNR, CDR2 FQNEAQ (reference sequence). This CDR3 comprises 17 residues. This CDR3 is CASSSFIGQGSTDTQYF.

The CDR3 sequence: CASSPGDRGAGNTIYF. The rearrangement uses TRBV5-1 and TRBJ1-3; TCRdb reports TRBD1, a call that lacks DNA to check it against. The CDR3 length is 16 residues. CDR1 SGHRS and CDR2 YFSETQ come from the germline V gene. The whole variable domain, filled in from reference TRBV5-1 and TRBJ1-3, reads KAGVTQTPRYLIKTRGQQVTLSCSPISGHRSVSWYQQTPGQGLQFLFEYFSETQRNKGNFPGRFSGRQFSNSRSEMNVSTLELGDSALYLCASSPGDRGAGNTIYFGEGSWLTVV.

This chain uses TRBV7-3 with TRBJ1-1; TCRdb lists TRBD1, though no DNA is available to test this call. CDR1 is SGHTA, CDR2 FQGTGA, per germline. CDR3 length equals 16 residues. The CDR3 loop is CASSPWGSVANTEAFF. The variable domain in full, with the rest retrieved from reference TRBV7-3 and TRBJ1-1, is GAGVSQTPSNKVTEKGKYVELRCDPISGHTALYWYRQSLGQGPEFLIYFQGTGAADDSGLPNDRFFAVRPEGSVSTLKIQRTERGDSAVYLCASSPWGSVANTEAFFGQGTRLTVV.

The genes are TRBV20-1 and TRBJ2-3; the D gene TCRdb calls, TRBD1, cannot be checked with no DNA. Germline V gene lookup returns CDR1 DFQATT and CDR2 SNEGSKA (reference sequence). The CDR3 sequence is 15 residues long. The CDR3 here is CSARVGAGAGGTQYF.

The V gene is TRBV20-1, the J gene TRBJ1-2; TCRdb proposes TRBD1, but this gene call is untestable without DNA. Germline V gives CDR1 DFQATT, CDR2 SNEGSKA (reference sequence). The CDR3 has 15 amino acids. The CDR3 sequence: CSARGRQELRTGYTF.

The V call is TRBV20-1, the J call TRBJ1-1. Germline-derived CDR1 and CDR2 are DFQATT and SNEGSKA (reference sequence). CDR3 length equals 15 residues. This CDR3 is CSARSFRRGGTEAFF.

This chain joins TRBV20-1 and TRBJ2-7; TCRdb's assignment of TRBD1 cannot be checked, as there is no DNA. The CDR3 runs to 17 residues. Germline-derived CDR1 and CDR2 are DFQATT and SNEGSKA (reference sequence). The chain's CDR3 is CSARDQGSPTFIYEQYF.

The chain carries TRBV5-1 and TRBJ1-1; TCRdb outputs TRBD1, but without DNA this stays unchecked. The CDR3 loop spans 14 amino acids. Germline V lookup: CDR1 SGHRS, CDR2 YFSETQ. The CDR3 sequence is CASSPGTGLTEAFF.

The rearrangement links TRBV7-2 to TRBJ1-5; the TCRdb call, TRBD1, lacks DNA for checking. Germline CDR1 and CDR2: SGHTA and FQGNSA. This CDR3 has 15 amino acids. The CDR3 region is CASSSRTGANQPQHF.

This chain links TRBV29-1 with TRBJ2-6; TCRdb reports TRBD1, a call that lacks DNA to check it against. This CDR3 region has 15 residues. Germline CDR1 SQVTM, CDR2 ANQGSEA. Here the CDR3 reads CSVPGATSGANVLTF.

The chain employs TRBV6-5 and TRBJ2-6. Germline values: CDR1 MNHEY, CDR2 SVGAGI. This CDR3 has 17 amino acids. The chain's CDR3 is CASSYSWGASGANVLTF.

J is TRBJ1-2 and V is TRBV20-1. Germline V lookup: CDR1 DFQATT, CDR2 SNEGSKA (reference sequence). The CDR3 has 15 amino acids. CDR3: CSARVFTETFYGYTF.

The V gene is TRBV12-3 or TRBV12-4, the J gene TRBJ2-4; the TCRdb D gene call, TRBD2, has no DNA to confirm it. This CDR3 spans 15 amino acids. CDR3 sequence: CASSLGGIGLGIQYF.

The chain links TRBV10-2 to TRBJ2-1; no DNA is available, so the TRBD1 call from TCRdb remains unchecked. Per the germline V gene, CDR1 is WSHSY and CDR2 is SAAADI. This CDR3 spans 17 amino acids. The CDR3 protein is CASSESDRDGSYNEQFF.

V and J are TRBV19 and TRBJ2-1. The CDR3 runs 14 residues. Germline V gives CDR1 LNHDA, CDR2 SQIVND (reference sequence). CDR3 loop: CASSTPTTYNEQFF.

The rearrangement links TRBV12-3 or TRBV12-4 to TRBJ2-7; TCRdb calls TRBD2, which cannot be checked without DNA. The length of the CDR3 is 14 residues. CDR3: CASSFGQEGLQQYF.

CDR3 sequence: CSARDPIPGQGSGWSEKLFF. V is TRBV20-1 and J is TRBJ1-4; TCRdb lists TRBD1, though no DNA is available to test this call. The CDR3 consists of 20 residues. CDR1 DFQATT and CDR2 SNEGSKA come from the germline V gene (reference sequence).

The genes are TRBV7-2 and TRBJ2-7. Per the germline V gene, CDR1 is SGHTA and CDR2 is FQGNSA. The length of the CDR3 is 14 residues. The CDR3 sequence is CASSLLDGSYEQYF.

This rearrangement joins TRBV18 to TRBJ2-5. This CDR3 is 11 amino acids long. Germline CDR1 is KGHSH and CDR2 is LQKENI. The CDR3 here is CASSRQETQYF. The entire variable domain, with the rest obtained from reference TRBV18 and TRBJ2-5, is as follows: NAGVMQNPRHLVRRRGQEARLRCSPMKGHSHVYWYRQLPEEGLKFMVYLQKENIIDESGMPKERFSAEFPKEGPSILRIQQVVRGDSAAYFCASSRQETQYFGPGTRLLVL.